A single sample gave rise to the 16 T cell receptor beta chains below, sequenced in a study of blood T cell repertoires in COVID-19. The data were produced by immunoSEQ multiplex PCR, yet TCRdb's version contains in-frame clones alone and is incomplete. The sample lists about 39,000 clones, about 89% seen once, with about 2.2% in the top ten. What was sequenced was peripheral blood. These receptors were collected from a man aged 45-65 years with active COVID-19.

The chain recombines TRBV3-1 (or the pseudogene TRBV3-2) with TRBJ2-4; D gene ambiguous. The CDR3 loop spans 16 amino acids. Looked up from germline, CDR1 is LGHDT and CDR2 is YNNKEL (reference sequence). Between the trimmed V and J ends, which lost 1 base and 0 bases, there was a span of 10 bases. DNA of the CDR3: TGTGCCAGCAGCCAAGGCGGCAGACTAGCCAAAAACATTCAGTACTTC. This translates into CASSQGGRLAKNIQYF.

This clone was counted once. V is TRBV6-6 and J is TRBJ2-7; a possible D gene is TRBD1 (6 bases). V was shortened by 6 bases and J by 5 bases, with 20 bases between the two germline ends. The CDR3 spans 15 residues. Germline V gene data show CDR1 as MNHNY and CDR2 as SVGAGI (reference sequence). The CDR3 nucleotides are TGTGCCAGCAGCCCCCCCACAGGGAAAGACCACGAGCAGTACTTC. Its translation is CASSPPTGKDHEQYF.

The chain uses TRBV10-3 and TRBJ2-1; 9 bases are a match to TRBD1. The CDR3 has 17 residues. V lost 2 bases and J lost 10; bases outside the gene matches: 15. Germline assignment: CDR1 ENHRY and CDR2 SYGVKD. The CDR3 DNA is TGTGCCATCAGTGAGGGACCTCGGACAGGGGAAATGGGGGAGCAGTTCTTC. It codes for CAISEGPRTGEMGEQFF.

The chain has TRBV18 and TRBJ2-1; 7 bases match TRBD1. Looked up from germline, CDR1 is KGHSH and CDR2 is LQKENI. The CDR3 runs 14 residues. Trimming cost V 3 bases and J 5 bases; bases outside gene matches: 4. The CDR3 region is CASSPGTVNNEQFF. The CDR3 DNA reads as TGTGCCAGCTCACCCGGGACAGTGAACAATGAGCAGTTCTTC.

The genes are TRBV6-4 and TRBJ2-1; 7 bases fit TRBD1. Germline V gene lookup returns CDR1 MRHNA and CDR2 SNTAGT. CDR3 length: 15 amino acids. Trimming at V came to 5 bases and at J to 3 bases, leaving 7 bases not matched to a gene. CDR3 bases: TGTGCCAGCAGTCCAACAGGGGACGGCTACAATGAGCAGTTCTTC. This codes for CASSPTGDGYNEQFF.

The CDR3 nucleotides read TGTGCCATCAGTGAGTCCGGGGGTCTATTCGACGAGCAGTACTTC. Translating it yields CAISESGGLFDEQYF. The chain carries TRBV10-3 and TRBJ2-7; D may be TRBD2 (6 bases). The CDR3 sequence is 15 residues long. Germline V gene lookup returns CDR1 ENHRY and CDR2 SYGVKD. V was cut by 0 bases and J by 5 bases, with 14 bases left in between.

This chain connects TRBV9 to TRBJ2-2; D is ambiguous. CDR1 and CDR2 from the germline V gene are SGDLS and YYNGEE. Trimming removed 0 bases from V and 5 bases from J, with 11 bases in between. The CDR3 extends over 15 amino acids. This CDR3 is CASSVAGYGTGELFF. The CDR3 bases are TGTGCCAGCAGCGTAGCCGGGTATGGGACCGGGGAGCTGTTTTTT.

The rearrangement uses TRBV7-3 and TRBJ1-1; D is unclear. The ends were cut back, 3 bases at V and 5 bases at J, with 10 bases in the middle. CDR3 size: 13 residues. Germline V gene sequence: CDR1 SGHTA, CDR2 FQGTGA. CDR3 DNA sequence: TGTGCCAGCAGCTTCAATCGGGGTACTGAAGCTTTCTTT. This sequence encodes CASSFNRGTEAFF.

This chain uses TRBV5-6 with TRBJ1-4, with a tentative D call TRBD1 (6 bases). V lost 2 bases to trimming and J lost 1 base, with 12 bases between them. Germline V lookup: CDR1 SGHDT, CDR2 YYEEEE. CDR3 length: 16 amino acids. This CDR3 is CASSFRPQGTNEKLFF. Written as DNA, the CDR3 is TGTGCCAGCAGCTTCCGGCCACAGGGAACTAATGAAAAACTGTTTTTT.

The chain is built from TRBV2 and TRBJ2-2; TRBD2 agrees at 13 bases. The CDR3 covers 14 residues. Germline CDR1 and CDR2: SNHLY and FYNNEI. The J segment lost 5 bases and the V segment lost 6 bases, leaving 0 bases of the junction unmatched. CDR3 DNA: TGTGCCAGCAGGGGACTAGCGGGGACCGGGGAGCTGTTTTTT. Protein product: CASRGLAGTGELFF.

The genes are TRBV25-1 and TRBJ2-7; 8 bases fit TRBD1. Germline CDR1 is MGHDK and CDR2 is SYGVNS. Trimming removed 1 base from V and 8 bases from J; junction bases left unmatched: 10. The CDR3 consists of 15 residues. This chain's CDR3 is CASSEWGTGLDKQYF. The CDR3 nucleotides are TGTGCCAGCAGTGAATGGGGGACAGGCTTGGACAAGCAGTACTTC.

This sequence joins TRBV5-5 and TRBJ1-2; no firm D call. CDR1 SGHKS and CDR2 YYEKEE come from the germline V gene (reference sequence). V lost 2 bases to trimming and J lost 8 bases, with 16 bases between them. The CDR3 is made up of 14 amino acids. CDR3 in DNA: TGTGCCAGCAGCTTTTTGGCTAGTTCCTCGGGCTACACCTTC. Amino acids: CASSFLASSSGYTF. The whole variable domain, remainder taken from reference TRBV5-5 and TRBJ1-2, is DAGVTQSPTHLIKTRGQQVTLRCSPISGHKSVSWYQQVLGQGPQFIFQYYEKEERGRGNFPDRFSARQFPNYSSELNVNALLLGDSALYLCASSFLASSSGYTFGSGTRLTVV.

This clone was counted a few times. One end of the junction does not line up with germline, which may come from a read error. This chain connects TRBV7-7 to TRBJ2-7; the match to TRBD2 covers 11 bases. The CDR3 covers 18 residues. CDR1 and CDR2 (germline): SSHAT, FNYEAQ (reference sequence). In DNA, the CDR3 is TGTGCTAGCAGCCCACGGACTAGCGGGCGCCCCGGGGCCTACGAGCAGTACTTC. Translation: CASSPRTSGRPGAYEQYF.

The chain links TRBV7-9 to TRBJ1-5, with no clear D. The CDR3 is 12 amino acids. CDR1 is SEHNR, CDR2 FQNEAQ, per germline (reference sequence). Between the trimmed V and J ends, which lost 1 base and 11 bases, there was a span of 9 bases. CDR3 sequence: CASSLGVGAQHF. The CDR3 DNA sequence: TGTGCCAGCAGCTTAGGTGTCGGGGCCCAGCATTTT.

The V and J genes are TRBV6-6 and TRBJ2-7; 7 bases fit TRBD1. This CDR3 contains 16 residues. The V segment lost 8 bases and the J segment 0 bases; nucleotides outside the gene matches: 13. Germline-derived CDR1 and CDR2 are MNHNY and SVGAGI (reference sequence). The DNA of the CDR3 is TGTGCCAGCGCCTTTCCGGGACAGACTAACTCCTACGAGCAGTACTTC. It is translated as CASAFPGQTNSYEQYF.

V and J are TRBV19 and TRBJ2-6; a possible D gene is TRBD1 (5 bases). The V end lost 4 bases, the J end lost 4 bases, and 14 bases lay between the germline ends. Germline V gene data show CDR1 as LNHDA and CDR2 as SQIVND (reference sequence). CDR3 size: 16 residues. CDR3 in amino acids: CASSTQGTGGANVLTF. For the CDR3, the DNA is TGTGCCAGTAGTACCCAGGGTACGGGCGGGGCCAACGTCCTGACTTTC.